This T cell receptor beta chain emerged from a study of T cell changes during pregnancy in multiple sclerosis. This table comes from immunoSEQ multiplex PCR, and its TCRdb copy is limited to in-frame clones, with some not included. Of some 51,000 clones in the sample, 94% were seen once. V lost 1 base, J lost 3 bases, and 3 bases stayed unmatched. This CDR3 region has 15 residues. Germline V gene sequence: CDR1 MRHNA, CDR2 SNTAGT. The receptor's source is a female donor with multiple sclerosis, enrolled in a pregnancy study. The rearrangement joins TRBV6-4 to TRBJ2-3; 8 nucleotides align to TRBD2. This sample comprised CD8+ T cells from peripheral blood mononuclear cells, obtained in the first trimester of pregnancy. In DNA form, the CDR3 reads TGTGCCAGCAGTGACTGGGCGGGAGGAACAGATACGCAGTATTTT. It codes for CASSDWAGGTDTQYF.